This T cell receptor beta chain was captured by sequencing in a study of tumor-infiltrating lymphocytes in primary liver carcinoma. The V end lost 4 bases, the J end lost 1 base, and 10 bases lay between the germline ends. Germline CDR1 is SGHAT and CDR2 is FQNNGV. The CDR3 contains 15 residues. Constant-region priming of around 500 ng total RNA yielded TCR beta cDNA. Libraries covering TCR beta were generated through three nested multiplex PCR rounds (using a slightly modified ARM-PCR). Running approximately 10 cycles apiece, the first two PCR rounds relied on TRBV1-TRBV30 forward primers together with a C-beta reverse primer. MiXCR, applied by TCRdb to the multiplex PCR reads, yields one record per CDR3 protein. This sample has 95,000 to 150,000 distinct CDR3 sequences; 60% to 70% occur once, and the top ten carry approximately 9.7%. It was from around 20-30 mg of unsorted bulk tissue that RNA and DNA were co-extracted. Patients carried chronic HBV infection without prior treatment.

The rearrangement uses TRBV11-2 and TRBJ2-2; weak D call: TRBD2 (6 bases). Sequencing was done on a sample of liver tumor tissue from sampling region 1. Stated subset: tumor region T1, superior pole. The sequence came from an older woman with primary liver carcinoma and hepatitis B virus infection. The DNA of the CDR3 is TGTGCCAGCAGCTGGGCTAGCGTGAACACCGGGGAGCTGTTTTTT. It codes for CASSWASVNTGELFF.